This T cell receptor (beta chain) was observed in a study of beta chain features in type 1 diabetes. Findings of the study overall: All four CD4+ subsets from Type 1 diabetes patients carried moderately but significantly shorter TCRB CDR3s.

A few counts support this clone. The antigen remains undetermined. The authors reverse transcribed all of the isolated RNA, so sequencing captured expressed TCRB transcripts. The table came from immunoSEQ multiplex PCR; TCRdb's copy has only in-frame clones and leaves some out. The sample contains about 160,000 clones, 8% to 8.5% of which appear only once. This CDR3 contains 12 residues. V lost 7 bases and J 5 bases, leaving 13 bases between the germline ends. Per germline, CDR1 SQVTM and CDR2 ANQGSEA. Input material: central memory CD4+ T cells from blood. V gene TRBV29-1 combines with J gene TRBJ2-3; D perhaps matches TRBD1 (6 bases). The sequence was obtained from a woman younger than 30 with type 1 diabetes. CDR3 protein: CSAPRGGDTQYF. In DNA, the CDR3 is TGCAGCGCCCCTCGAGGGGGAGATACGCAGTATTTT.